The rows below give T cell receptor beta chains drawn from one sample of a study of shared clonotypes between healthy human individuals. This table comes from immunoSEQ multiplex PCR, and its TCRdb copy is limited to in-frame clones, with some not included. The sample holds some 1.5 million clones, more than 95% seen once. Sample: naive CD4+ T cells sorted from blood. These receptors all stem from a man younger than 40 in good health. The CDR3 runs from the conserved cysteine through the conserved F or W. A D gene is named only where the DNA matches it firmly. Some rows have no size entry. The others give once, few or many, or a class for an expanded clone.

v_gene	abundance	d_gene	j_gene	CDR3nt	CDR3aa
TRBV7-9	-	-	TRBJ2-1	TGTGCCAGCAACCGGGACTCCTACAATGAGCAGTTCTTC	CASNRDSYNEQFF
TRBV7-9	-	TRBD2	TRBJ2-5	TGTGCCAGCAGCTTAGCCCTAGCGGGAGAAGAGACCCAGTACTTC	CASSLALAGEETQYF
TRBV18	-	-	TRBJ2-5	TGTGCCAGCGGAACAGGATATCAAGAGACCCAGTACTTC	CASGTGYQETQYF
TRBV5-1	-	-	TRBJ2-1	TGCGCCAGCAGCTTGTGGCGGGCAGCCGACAATGAGCAGTTCTTC	CASSLWRAADNEQFF
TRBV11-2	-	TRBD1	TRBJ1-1	TGTGCCAGCAGCTTAGAAGGGGGACAGGGGGGTGAAGCTTTCTTT	CASSLEGGQGGEAFF
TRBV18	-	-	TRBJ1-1	TGTGCCAGCTCACCAACCGGGCGTGAAGCTTTCTTT	CASSPTGREAFF
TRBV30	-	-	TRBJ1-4	TGTGCCTGGAGTGTGAGGAGTAATGAAAAACTGTTTTTT	CAWSVRSNEKLFF
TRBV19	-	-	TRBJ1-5	TGTGCCAGTAGTATAGTCGGCAGGGGAGGGCATCAGCCCCAGCATTTT	CASSIVGRGGHQPQHF
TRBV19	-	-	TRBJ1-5	TGTGCCAGTAGTATAGGGGAGGCAGGGAGTCAGCCCCAGCATTTT	CASSIGEAGSQPQHF
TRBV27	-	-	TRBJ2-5	TGTGCCAGCAGTCCCCGTAGGTCGGTCCTTTGGGAGACCCAGTACTTC	CASSPRRSVLWETQYF
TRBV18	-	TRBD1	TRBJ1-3	TGTGCCAGCTCACCATTACCAGGGGGCGTCGCTGGAAACACCATATATTTT	CASSPLPGGVAGNTIYF
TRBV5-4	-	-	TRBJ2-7	TGTGCCAGCAGCTTGATGGGGAGCTCTTCGGGCGAGCAGTACTTC	CASSLMGSSSGEQYF
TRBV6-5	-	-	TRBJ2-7	TGTGCCAGCAGTTACCCTCGGGGGTTGTCCTACGAGCAGTACTTC	CASSYPRGLSYEQYF
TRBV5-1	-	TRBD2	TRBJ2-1	TGCGCCAGCAGCTTGGAGGGGACTAGCCACAATGAGCAGTTCTTC	CASSLEGTSHNEQFF
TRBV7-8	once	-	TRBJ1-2	TGTGCCAGCAGCTTTCAGAAGGCCCTAAACCTTTATGGCTACACCTTC	CASSFQKALNLYGYTF
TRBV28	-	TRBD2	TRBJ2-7	TGTGCCAGCAGTTGGACTAGCGGTCCCTACGAGCAGTACTTC	CASSWTSGPYEQYF
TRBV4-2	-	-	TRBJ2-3	TGTGCCAGCAGCCAATCCGGTCGGGGAAGTAGCACAGATACGCAGTATTTT	CASSQSGRGSSTDTQYF
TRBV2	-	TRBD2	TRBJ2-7	TGTGCCAGCAGTGGCGCGGGAGCAGCTGAGCAGTACTTC	CASSGAGAAEQYF
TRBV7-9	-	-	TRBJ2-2	TGTGCCAGCAGCTTAGACAGACAGAACACCGGGGAGCTGTTTTTT	CASSLDRQNTGELFF
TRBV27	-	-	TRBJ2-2	TGTGCCAGCAGGACCTTACTGCGGGGTGCAACCGGGGAGCTGTTTTTT	CASRTLLRGATGELFF
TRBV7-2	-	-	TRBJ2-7	TGTGCCAGCAGCTTAGGGCCCGGGACCTACGAGCAGTACTTC	CASSLGPGTYEQYF
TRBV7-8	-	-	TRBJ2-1	TGTGCCAGCAGCGCCGAGGGACACGAGATCTACAATGAGCAGTTCTTC	CASSAEGHEIYNEQFF
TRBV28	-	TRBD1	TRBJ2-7	TGTGCCAGCAGTTTAGTCCAGGGGGCGTCCTACGAGCAGTACTTC	CASSLVQGASYEQYF
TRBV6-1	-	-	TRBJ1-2	TGTGCCAGCAGTGTTAAGATTGGCTACACCTTC	CASSVKIGYTF
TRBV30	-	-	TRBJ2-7	TGTGCTTTTGGTGGCAGGGCTGACTACGAGCAGTACTTC	CAFGGRADYEQYF
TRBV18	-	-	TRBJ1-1	TGTGCCAGCTCACCACAGGGCAACACTGAAGCTTTCTTT	CASSPQGNTEAFF
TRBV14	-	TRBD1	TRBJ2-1	TGTGCCAGCAGCCAAGAAGGTGTCAGGGGGCACCTCCAGCAGTTCTTC	CASSQEGVRGHLQQFF
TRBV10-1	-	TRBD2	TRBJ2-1	TGCGCCAGCAGTGAGTCCCGAAGCGGGACCTACAATGAGCAGTTCTTC	CASSESRSGTYNEQFF
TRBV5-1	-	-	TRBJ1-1	TGCGCCAGCAGCTTGGCCAGGGTGGACACTGAAGCTTTCTTT	CASSLARVDTEAFF
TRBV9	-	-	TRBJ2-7	TGTGCCAGCAGCGCGTCGGTGGGGGGGCGCGAGCAGTACTTC	CASSASVGGREQYF
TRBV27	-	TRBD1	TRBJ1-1	TGTGCCAGCAGTCTCACGGGGACAGCGTGGGGCACTGAAGCTTTCTTT	CASSLTGTAWGTEAFF
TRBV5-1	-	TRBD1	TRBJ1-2	TGCGCCAGCGCGGGGACAGCCGATTATGGCTACACCTTC	CASAGTADYGYTF
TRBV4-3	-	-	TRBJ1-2	TGCGCCAGCAGCCAAGAGGCGAGGGGCAACTATGGCTACACCTTC	CASSQEARGNYGYTF
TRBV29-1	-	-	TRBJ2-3	TGCAGCGCCGTGGCAAGATGGGGGCCAACGTATTTT	CSAVARWGPTYF
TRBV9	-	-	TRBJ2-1	TGTGCCAGCAGCCCCCGTCTAGTCCGGAATGAGCAGTTCTTC	CASSPRLVRNEQFF
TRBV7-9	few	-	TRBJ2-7	TGTGCCAGCAGCCGGGGGGCGGTCCCTTCCTACGAGCAGTACTTC	CASSRGAVPSYEQYF
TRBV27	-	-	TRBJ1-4	TGTGCCAGCAGTACCACAGGGCAAGTGAATGAAAAACTGTTTTTT	CASSTTGQVNEKLFF
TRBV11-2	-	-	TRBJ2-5	TGTGCCAGCAGCTTAGTGTTAGGGGCAGAGACCCAGTACTTC	CASSLVLGAETQYF
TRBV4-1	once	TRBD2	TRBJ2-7	TGCGCCAGCAGCCAAGGATTTCTAGCGGGAGTTCACTACGAGCAGTACTTC	CASSQGFLAGVHYEQYF